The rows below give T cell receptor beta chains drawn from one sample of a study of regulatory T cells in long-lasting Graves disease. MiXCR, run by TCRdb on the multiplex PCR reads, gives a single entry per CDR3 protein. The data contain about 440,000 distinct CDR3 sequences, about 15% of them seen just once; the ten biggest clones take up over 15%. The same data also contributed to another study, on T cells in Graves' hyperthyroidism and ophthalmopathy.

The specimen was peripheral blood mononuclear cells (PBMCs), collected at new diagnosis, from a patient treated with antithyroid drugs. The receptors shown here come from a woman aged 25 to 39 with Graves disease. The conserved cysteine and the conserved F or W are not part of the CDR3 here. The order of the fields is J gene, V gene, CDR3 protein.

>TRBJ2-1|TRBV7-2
ASRRYGPIAGGKYNEQF
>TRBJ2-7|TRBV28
ASRADRGPYEQY
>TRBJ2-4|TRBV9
ASSVVMGNEQL
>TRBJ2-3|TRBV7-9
ASSLRVTEWTDTQY
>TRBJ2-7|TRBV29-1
SVEGGPSGSYEQY
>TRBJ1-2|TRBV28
ASSDRAIYGYT
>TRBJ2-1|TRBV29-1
SVEHWKGRLNEQF
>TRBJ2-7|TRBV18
ASSPETGGPRGYEQY
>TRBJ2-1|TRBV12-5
ATRLFNEQF
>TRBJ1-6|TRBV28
ASSTGPLDNSPLH
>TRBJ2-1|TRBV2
ASLAGGAYNEQF
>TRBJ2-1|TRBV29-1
SVRQAGNEQF
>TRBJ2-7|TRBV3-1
ASSQGFQGRGEQY
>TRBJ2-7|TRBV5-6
ASSLVRTSYEQY
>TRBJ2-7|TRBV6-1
ASSPRTLNEQY
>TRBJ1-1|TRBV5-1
ASSLRTAFGDWNTEAF
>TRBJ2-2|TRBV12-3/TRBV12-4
ASSSTGLAPNTGELF
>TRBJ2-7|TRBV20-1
SALRRYEQY
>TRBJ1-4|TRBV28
ATLTWAGSYEKLF
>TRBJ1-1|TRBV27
ASSSRGTGNTEAF
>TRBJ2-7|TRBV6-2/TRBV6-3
ASRSGTGAGEQY
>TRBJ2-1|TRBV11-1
ASSSGVPSSYNEQF
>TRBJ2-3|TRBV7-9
ASSSTLGAGDSLTDTQY
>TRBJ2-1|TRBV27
ASSTANRYNEQF
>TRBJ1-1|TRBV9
ASSSNLGTGNTEAF
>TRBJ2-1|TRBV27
ASNRDHTYNEQF
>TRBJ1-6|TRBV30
AWSRDRTPGGNSPLH
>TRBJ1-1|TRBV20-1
SAPQGARYTEAF
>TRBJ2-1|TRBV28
ASSLTGGGDEQF
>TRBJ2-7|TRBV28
ASSKPMGAYEQY
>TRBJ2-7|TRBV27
ASSYNPGSGSYEQY
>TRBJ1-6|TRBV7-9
ASSVDRGLSPLH
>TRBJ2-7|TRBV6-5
ASSSRPALFYGQY
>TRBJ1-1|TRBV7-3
ASSRDQNTEAF
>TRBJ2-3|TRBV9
ASSGQVDTQY
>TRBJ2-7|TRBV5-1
ASSWRGQGVTYEQY
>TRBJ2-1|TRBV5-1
ASSSVQPGLAGGQQF
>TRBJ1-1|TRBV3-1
ASSPRGGGDTEAF
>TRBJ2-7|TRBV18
ASSPRDKYYEQY
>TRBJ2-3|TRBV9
ASSVVAKVTDTQY
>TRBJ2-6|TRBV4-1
ASSQEGTPPSGANVLT
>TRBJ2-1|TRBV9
ASSSRLAGAQFEQF
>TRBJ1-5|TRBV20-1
SASWGGNQPQH
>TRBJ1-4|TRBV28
ASRMTVATNEKLF
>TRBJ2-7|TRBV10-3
AISDRAVDNEQY